The 30 T cell receptor beta chains presented below share a single source sample, sequenced in a study of blood T cell repertoires in COVID-19. Generated by immunoSEQ multiplex PCR, the TCRdb table keeps only in-frame clones and is missing some. The table lists 150,000 to 180,000 clones, 70% to 90% of them singletons. Source material: peripheral blood. The source of these receptors is a man in his fifties or sixties with COVID-19, enrolled during active disease.

This clone was seen only once. The CDR3 DNA sequence: TGTGCCAGCAGCGTACTAGCGAAGGCCGGGGAGCTGTTTTTT. Encoded protein: CASSVLAKAGELFF. The chain couples TRBV7-2 to TRBJ2-2, with 7 bases lining up with TRBD2. The germline CDR1 and CDR2 sequences are SGHTA and FQGNSA. This CDR3 contains 14 residues. J lost 6 bases, V lost 5 bases, and 6 bases had no gene match.

The chain recombines TRBV6-6 with TRBJ2-7, with D possibly being TRBD1 (5 bases). This CDR3 has 16 amino acids. The V gene lost 0 bases and the J gene lost 0 bases, with 12 bases spanning the gap. Germline assignment: CDR1 MNHNY and CDR2 SVGAGI (reference sequence). DNA for the CDR3: TGTGCCAGCAGTTACTCGTCCAGGGTTGCCTCCTACGAGCAGTACTTC. Its protein product is CASSYSSRVASYEQYF.

The chain links TRBV4-1 to TRBJ1-6; 7 nucleotides match TRBD1. The germline CDR1 and CDR2 sequences are MGHRA and YSYEKL. The CDR3 totals 14 residues. The V and J ends lost 2 bases and 10 bases, in that order; junction bases with no gene match: 5. CDR3 amino acids: CASSQRTGESPLHF. In DNA, the CDR3 is TGCGCCAGCAGCCAACGAACAGGGGAATCACCCCTCCACTTT.

The chain recombines TRBV28 with TRBJ1-4; 7 bases align to TRBD1. The germline CDR1 and CDR2 sequences are MDHEN and SYDVKM. CDR3 length: 15 amino acids. The ends lost 1 base at V and 8 bases at J; junction bases unmatched: 7. In DNA, the CDR3 is TGTGCCAGCAGTTTATCCGGGACAGAGAGAGAAAAACTGTTTTTT. Translating it yields CASSLSGTEREKLFF.

This chain joins TRBV7-9 and TRBJ2-5, with 9 bases fitting TRBD1. The germline V gene has CDR1 SEHNR and CDR2 FQNEAQ (reference sequence). J lost 5 bases, V lost 0 bases, and 4 bases had no gene match. CDR3 size: 15 residues. DNA of the CDR3: TGTGCCAGCAGCTTAGCGGGGGACAGGGCTGAGACCCAGTACTTC. Amino acid sequence: CASSLAGDRAETQYF.

The chain uses TRBV18 and TRBJ1-4; D remains ambiguous. The CDR3 has 13 residues. With 5 bases removed from V and 4 bases from J, the gap between germline ends came to 8 bases. CDR1 and CDR2 from the germline V gene are KGHSH and LQKENI. CDR3 protein: CASSDGVNEKLFF. CDR3 nucleotides: TGTGCCAGCTCAGACGGAGTTAATGAAAAACTGTTTTTT.

The rearrangement links TRBV20-1 to TRBJ1-1; tentative D call: TRBD1 (5 bases). The CDR3 is made up of 13 amino acids. The V gene lost 3 bases and the J gene lost 0 bases, with 8 bases spanning the gap. CDR1 is DFQATT and CDR2 is SNEGSKA in the germline V gene (reference sequence). CDR3 region: CSASQGMNTEAFF. DNA of the CDR3: TGCAGTGCTAGTCAGGGCATGAACACTGAAGCTTTCTTT.

This sequence joins TRBV5-1 and TRBJ1-1; D not certain. CDR3 length equals 15 residues. Germline CDR1 SGHRS, CDR2 YFSETQ. Trimming stripped 2 bases from V and 4 bases from J, with 15 bases between. CDR3 sequence reads: CASSFDLPEGTEAFF. CDR3 bases: TGCGCCAGCAGCTTTGACCTGCCGGAGGGCACTGAAGCTTTCTTT.

The chain combines TRBV7-9 with TRBJ1-1; no definite D call. V lost 2 bases, J lost 4 bases, and 8 bases lay in between. The germline CDR1 and CDR2 sequences are SEHNR and FQNEAQ (reference sequence). CDR3 length: 13 residues. This CDR3 reads CASSLTVGTEAFF. The CDR3 DNA sequence: TGTGCCAGCAGCTTAACAGTTGGCACTGAAGCTTTCTTT.

J is TRBJ1-1 and V is TRBV18; D ambiguous. CDR1 is KGHSH, CDR2 LQKENI, per germline. Trimming stripped 3 bases from V and 10 bases from J, with 12 bases between. The CDR3 has 12 residues. The CDR3 protein is CASSPVDSGAFF. CDR3 nucleotide sequence: TGTGCCAGCTCACCGGTTGACTCCGGAGCTTTCTTT.

The sample holds one count of this clone. The J gene is TRBJ2-5, the V gene TRBV11-3; D might be TRBD1 (6 bases). From germline, CDR1 is SGHNT and CDR2 YENEEA. V was pared by 6 bases and J by 1 base, with 9 bases between. CDR3 length: 13 amino acids. The CDR3 DNA is TGTGCCAGCAGTTGGACAGCCCAAGAGACCCAGTACTTC. It codes for CASSWTAQETQYF.

The chain links TRBV20-1 to TRBJ1-5, with a weak D call TRBD1 (5 bases). Germline V gene lookup returns CDR1 DFQATT and CDR2 SNEGSKA (reference sequence). The V gene lost 3 bases and the J gene lost 2 bases, with 23 bases spanning the gap. This CDR3 contains 18 residues. CDR3 DNA sequence: TGCAGTGCTAGTAACCCTCGGGGGAGACCTCCGGGCAATCAGCCCCAGCATTTT. It translates to CSASNPRGRPPGNQPQHF.

The V gene is TRBV27, the J gene TRBJ1-2; D is perhaps TRBD1 (6 bases). In germline, CDR1 is MNHEY, CDR2 SMNVEV (reference sequence). Trimming left V 5 bases short and J 4 bases short, with 17 bases between. The CDR3 contains 15 residues. In nucleotides, the CDR3 is TGTGCCAGCAGTCCCGATCTAGGGGGTGGCTATGGCTACACCTTC. Its protein product is CASSPDLGGGYGYTF.

The rearrangement uses TRBV5-1 and TRBJ1-3, with 8 bases fitting TRBD1. The germline gives CDR1 SGHRS, CDR2 YFSETQ. The CDR3 consists of 15 residues. Trimming cost V 3 bases and J 4 bases; bases outside gene matches: 6. CDR3 residues: CASSSARDRGNTIYF. The DNA for the CDR3 is TGCGCCAGCAGCTCGGCCCGGGACAGGGGAAACACCATATATTTT. Looking up the rest from reference TRBV5-1 and TRBJ1-3 gives the full variable domain: KAGVTQTPRYLIKTRGQQVTLSCSPISGHRSVSWYQQTPGQGLQFLFEYFSETQRNKGNFPGRFSGRQFSNSRSEMNVSTLELGDSALYLCASSSARDRGNTIYFGEGSWLTVV.

The genes are TRBV30 and TRBJ2-2; 9 bases are shared with TRBD2. CDR3 length: 16 amino acids. With V trimmed by 4 bases and J by 4 bases, 10 bases remained unmatched. Germline V lookup: CDR1 GTSNPN, CDR2 SVGIG (reference sequence). The CDR3 coding sequence is TGTGCCTGGACCGGTGTAGCGGGAGTTTCCACCGGGGAGCTGTTTTTT. Protein product: CAWTGVAGVSTGELFF.

A few counts support this clone. DNA of the CDR3: TGTGCCAGCAGTTGGGGGACAGTACATGAAAAACTGTTTTTT. Its protein is CASSWGTVHEKLFF. The chain is built from TRBV6-5 and TRBJ1-4, with 7 bases lining up with TRBD1. With 4 bases clipped from V and 6 bases from J, the junction kept 5 bases outside the gene matches. The CDR3 runs to 14 residues. Germline-derived CDR1 and CDR2 are MNHEY and SVGAGI.

This clone is a singleton in its sample. The V call is TRBV11-2, the J call TRBJ2-1, with D tentatively TRBD1 (6 bases). The CDR3 is made up of 16 amino acids. Germline V gives CDR1 SGHAT, CDR2 FQNNGV. Trimming pared 2 bases from V and 6 bases from J, leaving 17 bases between. CDR3 region: CASSLQVQGSGNEQFF. The CDR3 DNA reads TGTGCCAGCAGCTTACAGGTACAGGGCTCCGGCAATGAGCAGTTCTTC.

This clone came up a few times. The gene calls are TRBV25-1 and TRBJ2-1, with 16 bases matching TRBD2. CDR3 length: 18 amino acids. J lost 7 bases, V lost 2 bases, and 8 bases had no gene match. Germline V CDR1 and CDR2: MGHDK, SYGVNS. CDR3 region: CASSEGGTSGRGGNEQFF. The CDR3 coding sequence is TGTGCCAGCAGTGAAGGGGGGACTAGCGGGAGGGGAGGGAATGAGCAGTTCTTC. The full variable domain, with the rest looked up from reference TRBV25-1 and TRBJ2-1, is EADIYQTPRYLVIGTGKKITLECSQTMGHDKMYWYQQDPGMELHLIHYSYGVNSTEKGDLSSESTVSRIRTEHFPLTLESARPSHTSQYLCASSEGGTSGRGGNEQFFGPGTRLTVL.

This CDR3 reads CASSFQGGGQETQYF. CDR3 sequence (DNA): TGTGCCAGTAGTTTTCAGGGAGGTGGCCAAGAGACCCAGTACTTC. This rearrangement joins TRBV19 to TRBJ2-5, with D maybe TRBD2 (6 bases). The germline gives CDR1 LNHDA, CDR2 SQIVND (reference sequence). The length of the CDR3 is 15 residues. The germline V and J ends were trimmed by 5 bases and 1 base, with 14 bases remaining between them. The whole variable domain, filled in from reference TRBV19 and TRBJ2-5, reads DGGITQSPKYLFRKEGQNVTLSCEQNLNHDAMYWYRQDPGQGLRLIYYSQIVNDFQKGDIAEGYSVSREKKESFPLTVTSAQKNPTAFYLCASSFQGGGQETQYFGPGTRLLVL.

The genes are TRBV5-6 and TRBJ2-7; 8 nucleotides agree with TRBD1. The CDR3 length is 13 residues. After removal of 4 bases from V and 3 bases from J, the junction contained 3 bases not matched to a gene. Germline lookup yields CDR1 SGHDT and CDR2 YYEEEE. In nucleotides, the CDR3 is TGTGCCAGCAGCGCGGGACAGGTCTACGAGCAGTACTTC. Protein product: CASSAGQVYEQYF.

The V and J genes are TRBV27 and TRBJ1-6; weak D call: TRBD1 (6 bases). Germline lookup yields CDR1 MNHEY and CDR2 SMNVEV (reference sequence). The CDR3 totals 14 residues. V was cut by 6 bases and J by 7 bases, with 13 bases left in between. The CDR3 loop reads CASRWGHLNSPLHF. CDR3 in DNA: TGTGCCAGCAGGTGGGGACACTTAAATTCACCCCTCCACTTT.

The rearrangement uses TRBV5-1 and TRBJ2-7; 9 nucleotides align to TRBD1. Germline V gene data show CDR1 as SGHRS and CDR2 as YFSETQ. With V trimmed by 0 bases and J by 2 bases, 6 bases remained unmatched. The CDR3 has 16 amino acids. CDR3 DNA sequence: TGCGCCAGCAGCTTGGCGGCGGGGACAGGGACCTACGAGCAGTACTTC. Amino acids: CASSLAAGTGTYEQYF.

This sequence joins TRBV18 and TRBJ2-1; D may be TRBD1 (6 bases). The germline V gene encodes CDR1 KGHSH and CDR2 LQKENI. V was shortened by 3 bases and J by 6 bases, with 12 bases between the two germline ends. The CDR3 has 14 residues. The CDR3 spells CASSPYQGINEQFF. The CDR3 nucleotides read TGTGCCAGCTCACCCTATCAGGGGATCAATGAGCAGTTCTTC.

The chain couples TRBV12-3 or TRBV12-4 to TRBJ1-1; D is unclear. Deletions cut 1 base from V and 8 bases from J, with 11 bases between. The length of the CDR3 is 13 residues. The CDR3 nucleotides read TGTGCCAGCAGTTTAGTCCCCGGCAGGGAAGCTTTCTTT. The encoded protein is CASSLVPGREAFF.

The gene calls are TRBV6-5 and TRBJ1-3; no definite D call. CDR1 MNHEY and CDR2 SVGAGI come from the germline V gene. Trimming took 3 bases from V and 0 from J, leaving 9 bases between them. The CDR3 extends over 15 amino acids. The CDR3 loop reads CASSYRRDSGNTIYF. DNA for the CDR3: TGTGCCAGCAGTTATCGCCGGGACTCTGGAAACACCATATATTTT.

The chain combines TRBV3-1 (or the pseudogene TRBV3-2) with TRBJ2-7; D may be TRBD1 (6 bases). V was cut by 5 bases and J by 8 bases, with 13 bases left in between. The CDR3 runs 12 residues. The V gene's germline CDR1 is LGHDT and CDR2 YNNKEL (reference sequence). CDR3 DNA: TGTGCCAGCAGCGACGGACAGCTGAAGCAGTACTTC. Encoded protein: CASSDGQLKQYF.

This clone was found once. The chain combines TRBV27 with TRBJ1-5, with TRBD1 as a possible D gene (6 bases). The CDR3 is 13 amino acids. Germline V gene sequence: CDR1 MNHEY, CDR2 SMNVEV (reference sequence). V was cut by 9 bases and J by 7 bases, with 16 bases left in between. As DNA, the CDR3 is TGTGCCAGTTCGAAACAGGGATCCCAGCCCCAGCATTTT. Residues: CASSKQGSQPQHF.

The rearrangement uses TRBV18 and TRBJ1-2; D may be TRBD1 (5 bases). CDR3 length: 14 residues. Looked up from germline, CDR1 is KGHSH and CDR2 is LQKENI. Trimming took 3 bases from V and 6 from J, leaving 14 bases between them. CDR3 DNA: TGTGCCAGCTCACCGGTGCCAGGGCAGGATGGCTACACCTTC. Its translation is CASSPVPGQDGYTF.

The gene calls are TRBV9 and TRBJ2-2, with 7 nucleotides matching TRBD1. Per the germline V gene, CDR1 is SGDLS and CDR2 is YYNGEE. The V segment lost 3 bases and the J segment 5 bases; nucleotides outside the gene matches: 7. The CDR3 runs to 15 residues. The CDR3 DNA reads TGTGCCAGCAGCGCGCAGGGGGTATCGACCGGGGAGCTGTTTTTT. Translation: CASSAQGVSTGELFF.

The chain joins TRBV6-5 to TRBJ1-4; 8 nucleotides agree with TRBD1. This CDR3 contains 14 residues. V was pared by 5 bases and J by 6 bases, with 5 bases of the junction left unmatched. The germline CDR1 and CDR2 sequences are MNHEY and SVGAGI. CDR3 region: CASSRRQGHEKLFF. Written as DNA, the CDR3 is TGTGCCAGCAGTAGACGACAGGGGCATGAAAAACTGTTTTTT.